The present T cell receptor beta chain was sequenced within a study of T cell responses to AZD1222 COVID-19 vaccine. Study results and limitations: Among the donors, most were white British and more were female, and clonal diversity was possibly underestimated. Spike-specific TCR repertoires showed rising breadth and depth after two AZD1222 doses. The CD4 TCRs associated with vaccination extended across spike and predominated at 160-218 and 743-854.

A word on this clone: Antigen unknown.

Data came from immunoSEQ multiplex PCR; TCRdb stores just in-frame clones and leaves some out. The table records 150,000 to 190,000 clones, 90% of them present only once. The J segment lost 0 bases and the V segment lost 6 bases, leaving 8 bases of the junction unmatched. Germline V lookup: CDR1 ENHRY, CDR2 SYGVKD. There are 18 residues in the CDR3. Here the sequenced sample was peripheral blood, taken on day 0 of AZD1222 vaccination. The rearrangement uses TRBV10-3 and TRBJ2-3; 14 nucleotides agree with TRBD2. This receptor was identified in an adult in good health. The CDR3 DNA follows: TGTGCCATCAGGAAGGGACTAGCGGGAGTAAAAAGCACAGATACGCAGTATTTT. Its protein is CAIRKGLAGVKSTDTQYF.